This T cell receptor (beta chain) was identified during a study of cytomegalovirus exposure and HLA in healthy donors. Germline trimming cut 6 bases from V and 5 bases from J; bases unmatched to any gene: 4. The CDR3 sequence is 14 residues long. Germline V lookup: CDR1 SNHLY, CDR2 FYNNEI. Whole-study findings and limits: The listing of 150 to 200 TCR beta chains classed them as cytomegalovirus-associated.

Amplification used 60 Vbeta primers and 13 Jbeta primers. Data came from immunoSEQ multiplex PCR; TCRdb stores just in-frame clones and leaves some out. The profile shows about 98,000 clones, about 80% of them singletons. This clone has only a few counts. Its antigen is unidentified. The donors comprised healthy bone marrow donors. The J gene is TRBJ1-5, the V gene TRBV2, with 10 bases lining up with TRBD1. This TCR derives from a man between 18 and 35 years old in good health and CMV-seropositive. Specimen: PBMCs. The CDR3 sequence is CASRTGTGDQPQHF. CDR3 nucleotides: TGTGCCAGCAGAACCGGGACAGGGGATCAGCCCCAGCATTTT.